Each of the 28 T cell receptor beta chains below was sequenced from the same sample in a study of blood T cell repertoires in COVID-19. Sequencing used immunoSEQ multiplex PCR; TCRdb keeps in-frame clones, though not all of them. This sample has 150,000 to 200,000 clones, with about four fifths found just once. The sample taken for sequencing was peripheral blood. The receptors here all came from a woman aged 70-85 years with COVID-19, enrolled during active disease.

This rearrangement joins TRBV5-1 to TRBJ2-7; 8 bases line up with TRBD1. The CDR3 covers 14 residues. Germline V gene lookup returns CDR1 SGHRS and CDR2 YFSETQ. V was clipped by 1 base and J by 6 bases; unmatched bases: 6. In DNA, the CDR3 is TGCGCCAGCAGCTTGCAGGACAGGGCCCCCGAGCAGTACTTC. Amino acids: CASSLQDRAPEQYF.

This sequence joins TRBV27 and TRBJ1-1; a weak D match, TRBD1 (5 bases). Trimming removed 2 bases from V and 3 bases from J, with 13 bases in between. The CDR3 extends over 15 amino acids. Per the germline V gene, CDR1 is MNHEY and CDR2 is SMNVEV (reference sequence). The CDR3, as DNA: TGTGCCAGCAGTTTAAGGGCAGGAGGGGACACTGAAGCTTTCTTT. This encodes CASSLRAGGDTEAFF.

V usage is TRBV9 and J usage is TRBJ1-1; D remains ambiguous. The CDR3 consists of 13 residues. Trimming removed 0 bases from V and 5 bases from J, with 8 bases in between. Germline V CDR1 and CDR2: SGDLS, YYNGEE. CDR3: CASSVAPLTEAFF. The CDR3 coding sequence is TGTGCCAGCAGCGTAGCCCCCCTGACTGAAGCTTTCTTT.

V is TRBV5-4 and J is TRBJ2-2; 7 bases align to TRBD2. The germline gives CDR1 SGHNT, CDR2 YYREEE (reference sequence). This CDR3 region has 17 residues. Trimming at V came to 2 bases and at J to 0 bases, leaving 7 bases not matched to a gene. The CDR3 loop reads CASSLKGRGPNTGELFF. DNA of the CDR3: TGTGCCAGCAGCTTAAAAGGGAGGGGCCCGAACACCGGGGAGCTGTTTTTT.

J is TRBJ1-6 and V is TRBV2, with D tentatively TRBD1 (5 bases). Between the trimmed V and J ends, which lost 7 bases and 8 bases, there was a span of 18 bases. CDR3 size: 15 residues. Germline V gene lookup returns CDR1 SNHLY and CDR2 FYNNEI. This CDR3 reads CASITDLGGYSPLHF. The CDR3 nucleotides are TGTGCCAGCATCACGGATCTGGGGGGATATTCACCCCTCCACTTT.

V and J are TRBV7-2 and TRBJ1-2; TRBD1 is a possible D gene (6 bases). The CDR3 is 14 amino acids. Germline-derived CDR1 and CDR2 are SGHTA and FQGNSA. V lost 2 bases, J lost 3 bases, and 10 bases lay in between. In nucleotides, the CDR3 is TGTGCCAGCAGCTTATACAGGGCCCACTATGGCTACACCTTC. Encoded protein: CASSLYRAHYGYTF.

The chain combines TRBV5-4 with TRBJ2-2; TRBD1 aligns across 9 bases. There are 16 residues in the CDR3. V was pared by 4 bases and J by 7 bases, with 11 bases of the junction left unmatched. The germline gives CDR1 SGHNT, CDR2 YYREEE (reference sequence). The CDR3 region is CASSPPGTGRNGELFF. The CDR3 coding sequence is TGTGCCAGCAGCCCCCCCGGGACAGGGAGAAACGGGGAGCTGTTTTTT.

V and J are TRBV7-2 and TRBJ1-6; weak D call: TRBD1 (6 bases). The CDR3 sequence is 15 residues long. Germline CDR1 SGHTA, CDR2 FQGNSA. V shed 3 bases and J shed 10 bases, with 16 bases lying between them. The CDR3 sequence: CASSLGLQGGSPLHF. For the CDR3, the DNA is TGTGCCAGCAGCTTGGGGTTACAGGGTGGGTCACCCCTCCACTTT. Full variable domain (rest looked up from reference TRBV7-2 and TRBJ1-6): GAGVSQSPSNKVTEKGKDVELRCDPISGHTALYWYRQSLGQGLEFLIYFQGNSAPDKSGLPSDRFSAERTGGSVSTLTIQRTQQEDSAVYLCASSLGLQGGSPLHFGNGTRLTVT.

The chain links TRBV7-2 to TRBJ2-1; 9 bases agree with TRBD2. There are 15 residues in the CDR3. After removal of 5 bases from V and 6 bases from J, the junction contained 8 bases not matched to a gene. Germline CDR1 and CDR2: SGHTA and FQGNSA. For the CDR3, the DNA is TGTGCCAGCAGCACACCGGGACTAGCCCTCAATGAGCAGTTCTTC. Translated, it gives CASSTPGLALNEQFF.

The rearrangement uses TRBV28 and TRBJ2-3; 8 positions agree with TRBD2. The V gene's germline CDR1 is MDHEN and CDR2 SYDVKM. Unmatched junction bases numbered 10, after V lost 4 bases and J lost 4 bases. This CDR3 region has 16 residues. The CDR3 DNA sequence: TGTGCCAGCAGTTCAGTAGTGGCGGGGGGATCAGATACGCAGTATTTT. It codes for CASSSVVAGGSDTQYF. The whole variable domain, filled in from reference TRBV28 and TRBJ2-3, reads DVKVTQSSRYLVKRTGEKVFLECVQDMDHENMFWYRQDPGLGLRLIYFSYDVKMKEKGDIPEGYSVSREKKERFSLILESASTNQTSMYLCASSSVVAGGSDTQYFGPGTRLTVL.

This clone was recorded once. This chain links TRBV10-3 with TRBJ1-2; 9 bases map to TRBD1. The length of the CDR3 is 13 residues. Per the germline V gene, CDR1 is ENHRY and CDR2 is SYGVKD. Trimming cost V 9 bases and J 2 bases; bases outside gene matches: 4. The CDR3 region is CAITGGENYGYTF. CDR3 DNA: TGTGCCATTACAGGGGGCGAGAACTATGGCTACACCTTC.

This chain uses TRBV6-4 with TRBJ2-1; 11 positions match TRBD2. V dropped 5 bases and J dropped 7; count of bases not matched to a gene: 16. The CDR3 totals 18 residues. Germline CDR1 is MRHNA and CDR2 is SNTAGT. CDR3 sequence (DNA): TGTGCCAGCAGTTCGGGACTAGCGGCTAGGGGGCCTCAGAATGAGCAGTTCTTC. It translates to CASSSGLAARGPQNEQFF.

V usage is TRBV5-1 and J usage is TRBJ2-2, with 7 bases lining up with TRBD1. The CDR3 is 14 amino acids. The V gene's germline CDR1 is SGHRS and CDR2 YFSETQ. The V and J ends lost 0 bases and 6 bases, in that order; junction bases with no gene match: 2. The CDR3 DNA reads TGCGCCAGCAGCTTGGCAGGGGGTGCCGGGGAGCTGTTTTTT. Amino acids: CASSLAGGAGELFF.

The chain links TRBV14 to TRBJ2-2; D is unclear. Germline CDR1 reads SGHDN; CDR2 reads FVKESK. V lost 2 bases and J lost 1, with 11 bases in between. CDR3 length equals 16 residues. The CDR3: CASSQRSPRNTGELFF. CDR3 coding DNA: TGTGCCAGCAGCCAAAGAAGCCCCCGGAACACCGGGGAGCTGTTTTTT.

This clone was picked up a small number of times. The chain is built from TRBV5-1 and TRBJ2-7, with D possibly matching TRBD2 (5 bases). Germline lookup yields CDR1 SGHRS and CDR2 YFSETQ. V gave up 4 bases and J gave up 3 bases, with 11 bases separating them. This CDR3 has 13 residues. CDR3: CASSEGGGYEQYF. The CDR3 coding sequence is TGCGCCAGCAGCGAAGGTGGAGGCTACGAGCAGTACTTC. Full variable domain (rest looked up from reference TRBV5-1 and TRBJ2-7): KAGVTQTPRYLIKTRGQQVTLSCSPISGHRSVSWYQQTPGQGLQFLFEYFSETQRNKGNFPGRFSGRQFSNSRSEMNVSTLELGDSALYLCASSEGGGYEQYFGPGTRLTVT.

V and J are TRBV30 and TRBJ1-5, with TRBD1 matching over 8 bases. The CDR3 runs to 18 residues. The J segment lost 4 bases and the V segment lost 0 bases, leaving 14 bases of the junction unmatched. From germline, CDR1 is GTSNPN and CDR2 SVGIG (reference sequence). The CDR3 bases are TGTGCCTGGAGTGTACGGAAAACAGGGGGGCGAAGGAATCAGCCCCAGCATTTT. This encodes CAWSVRKTGGRRNQPQHF. The entire variable domain, with the rest obtained from reference TRBV30 and TRBJ1-5, is as follows: SQTIHQWPATLVQPVGSPLSLECTVEGTSNPNLYWYRQAAGRGLQLLFYSVGIGQISSEVPQNLSASRPQDRQFILSSKKLLLSDSGFYLCAWSVRKTGGRRNQPQHFGDGTRLSIL.

In its sample, this clone was seen a few times. The V call is TRBV5-6, the J call TRBJ1-2, with D possibly TRBD1 on 5 matching bases. The CDR3 has 14 residues. Germline CDR1 SGHDT, CDR2 YYEEEE. V lost 3 bases to trimming and J lost 4 bases, with 13 bases between them. The CDR3 DNA follows: TGTGCCAGCAGCTCCCACAGCGGGGGCTATGGCTACACCTTC. This sequence encodes CASSSHSGGYGYTF.

The J gene is TRBJ2-1, the V gene TRBV9; 7 bases fit TRBD2. CDR3 length: 14 amino acids. The ends lost 5 bases at V and 4 bases at J; junction bases unmatched: 6. The germline gives CDR1 SGDLS, CDR2 YYNGEE. CDR3 coding DNA: TGTGCCAGCAGTACTATTAGCGGGTACAATGAGCAGTTCTTC. It is translated as CASSTISGYNEQFF.

This chain connects TRBV6-2 or TRBV6-3 to TRBJ1-5, with 7 bases aligning to TRBD1. With V trimmed by 5 bases and J by 2 bases, 18 bases remained unmatched. The CDR3 is 19 amino acids. CDR1 and CDR2 from the germline V gene are MNHEY and SVGEGT. The DNA for the CDR3 is TGTGCCAGCAGTACTGGACAGGTGGGTCGTCTAGTTGGCAATCAGCCCCAGCATTTT. Translation gives CASSTGQVGRLVGNQPQHF.

The chain is built from TRBV19 and TRBJ1-5; D ambiguous. There are 12 residues in the CDR3. Germline-derived CDR1 and CDR2 are LNHDA and SQIVND (reference sequence). Trimming took off 1 base at V and 10 bases at J, with 8 bases between the two ends. For the CDR3, the DNA is TGTGCCAGTAGTATAGCTGGCGGTCCCCAGCATTTT. Translation gives CASSIAGGPQHF.

The rearrangement joins TRBV19 to TRBJ2-6; 7 nucleotides align to TRBD1. CDR1 is LNHDA, CDR2 SQIVND, per germline (reference sequence). Germline trimming cut 5 bases from V and 7 bases from J; bases unmatched to any gene: 14. The CDR3 is 17 amino acids. CDR3 amino acids: CASSPTTGSAPANVLTF. As DNA, the CDR3 is TGTGCCAGTAGTCCCACGACAGGGAGCGCCCCAGCCAACGTCCTGACTTTC. The whole variable domain, remainder taken from reference TRBV19 and TRBJ2-6, is DGGITQSPKYLFRKEGQNVTLSCEQNLNHDAMYWYRQDPGQGLRLIYYSQIVNDFQKGDIAEGYSVSREKKESFPLTVTSAQKNPTAFYLCASSPTTGSAPANVLTFGAGSRLTVL.

V is TRBV6-6 and J is TRBJ2-3; D might be TRBD2 (5 bases). Germline CDR1 is MNHNY and CDR2 is SVGAGI (reference sequence). The V and J ends lost 2 bases and 6 bases respectively, with 6 bases between them. The CDR3 runs 12 residues. In nucleotides, the CDR3 is TGTGCCAGCAGTTACCAGCGGGATACGCAGTATTTT. It yields the protein CASSYQRDTQYF.

CDR3 coding DNA: TGTGCCAGCTCACAAGGACAGGGGGCGTATGGCTACACCTTC. Protein product: CASSQGQGAYGYTF. V usage is TRBV18 and J usage is TRBJ1-2; 11 nucleotides agree with TRBD1. The ends lost 4 bases at V and 5 bases at J; junction bases unmatched: 3. CDR3 length equals 14 residues. Germline V gene lookup returns CDR1 KGHSH and CDR2 LQKENI.

This clone was found once. The chain links TRBV7-8 to TRBJ1-2; 11 bases fit TRBD1. V lost 1 base, J lost 6 bases, and 7 bases stayed unmatched. Looked up from germline, CDR1 is SGHVS and CDR2 is FQNEAQ. This CDR3 contains 16 residues. CDR3 nucleotide sequence: TGTGCCAGCAGCTTAGAGTGGGACAGGGGGGAAAATGGCTACACCTTC. It yields the protein CASSLEWDRGENGYTF.

In this sample, this clone turned up many times. This CDR3 is also generated by other DNA sequences in the sample. The genes are TRBV18 and TRBJ2-7; 7 bases fit TRBD1. Germline V gene data show CDR1 as KGHSH and CDR2 as LQKENI. This CDR3 is 14 amino acids long. The trim removed 2 bases at V and 0 bases at J, leaving 1 base unmatched. Here the CDR3 DNA reads TGTGCCAGCTCACCAGGGACAGACTCCTACGAGCAGTACTTC. It encodes CASSPGTDSYEQYF.

The gene calls are TRBV28 and TRBJ1-2, with unresolved D. CDR1 and CDR2 from the germline V gene are MDHEN and SYDVKM. The CDR3 is made up of 14 amino acids. V lost 6 bases, J lost 4 bases, and 15 bases lay in between. The CDR3 sequence is CASSSSTYRYGYTF. The CDR3, as DNA: TGTGCCAGCAGCTCCTCCACTTATCGCTATGGCTACACCTTC.

With regard to this clone: Other DNA sequences from this sample encode an identical CDR3 as well. The chain is built from TRBV7-9 and TRBJ1-4; no reliable D call. This CDR3 is 15 amino acids long. Germline-derived CDR1 and CDR2 are SEHNR and FQNEAQ (reference sequence). Trimming removed 2 bases from V and 0 bases from J, with 7 bases in between. The chain's CDR3 is CASSLSRATNEKLFF. The CDR3 nucleotides read TGTGCCAGCAGCTTAAGTAGAGCAACTAATGAAAAACTGTTTTTT. Full variable domain (remainder filled in from reference TRBV7-9 and TRBJ1-4): DTGVSQNPRHKITKRGQNVTFRCDPISEHNRLYWYRQTLGQGPEFLTYFQNEAQLEKSRLLSDRFSAERPKGSFSTLEIQRTEQGDSAMYLCASSLSRATNEKLFFGSGTQLSVL.

The CDR3 coding sequence is TGTGCCAGCAGCTTTAAAGGGAGCCGCTACGAGCAGTACTTC. Its translation is CASSFKGSRYEQYF. J is TRBJ2-7 and V is TRBV5-4, with D tentatively TRBD2 (5 bases). CDR3 length equals 14 residues. Germline CDR1 and CDR2: SGHNT and YYREEE (reference sequence). With 2 bases removed from V and 3 bases from J, the gap between germline ends came to 12 bases. Full variable domain (outside the CDR3, taken from reference TRBV5-4 and TRBJ2-7): ETGVTQSPTHLIKTRGQQVTLRCSSQSGHNTVSWYQQALGQGPQFIFQYYREEENGRGNFPPRFSGLQFPNYSSELNVNALELDDSALYLCASSFKGSRYEQYFGPGTRLTVT.